This T cell receptor beta chain stems from a study of cytomegalovirus exposure and HLA in healthy donors. Points from the study as a whole: In a later analysis, productive TCRs from donors in an Asian-associated ancestry cluster reportedly carried fewer N-insertions than the cohort mean. A link between a missense DCLRE1C variant and TCR beta V- and J-gene trimming emerged from a later analysis.

Note on this clone: Antigen unknown.

The PCR employed 60 Vbeta primers together with 13 Jbeta primers. Assay used: immunoSEQ multiplex PCR; TCRdb lists only in-frame clones, some missing. The sample records about 160,000 clones, about 65% being singletons. Sequenced: PBMCs. The sequence was collected from a young woman in good health and CMV-seropositive.

The DNA of the CDR3 is TGTGCCTGGAGTGGATCGCTACGGAATCAGCCCCAGCATTTT. Translating gives CAWSGSLRNQPQHF. The rearrangement links TRBV30 to TRBJ1-5; D is unclear. This CDR3 contains 14 residues. Germline assignment: CDR1 GTSNPN and CDR2 SVGIG (reference sequence). V shed 1 base and J shed 4 bases, with 11 bases lying between them.